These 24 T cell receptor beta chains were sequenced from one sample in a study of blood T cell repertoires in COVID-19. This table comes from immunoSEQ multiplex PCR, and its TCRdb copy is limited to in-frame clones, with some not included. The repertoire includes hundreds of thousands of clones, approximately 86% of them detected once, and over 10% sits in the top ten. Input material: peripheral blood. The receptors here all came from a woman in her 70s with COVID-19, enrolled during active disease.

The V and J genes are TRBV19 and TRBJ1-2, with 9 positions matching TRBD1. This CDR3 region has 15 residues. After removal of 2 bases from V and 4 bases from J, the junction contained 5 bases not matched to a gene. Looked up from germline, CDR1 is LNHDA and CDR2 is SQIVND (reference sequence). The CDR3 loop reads CASSISDRGLYGYTF. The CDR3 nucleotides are TGTGCCAGTAGTATATCGGACAGGGGACTCTATGGCTACACCTTC.

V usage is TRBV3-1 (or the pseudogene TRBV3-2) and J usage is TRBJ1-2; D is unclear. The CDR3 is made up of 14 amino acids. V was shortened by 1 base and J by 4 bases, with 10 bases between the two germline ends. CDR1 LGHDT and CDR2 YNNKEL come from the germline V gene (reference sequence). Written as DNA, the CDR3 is TGTGCCAGCAGCCAAGTAGAGGGATTCTATGGCTACACCTTC. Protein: CASSQVEGFYGYTF.

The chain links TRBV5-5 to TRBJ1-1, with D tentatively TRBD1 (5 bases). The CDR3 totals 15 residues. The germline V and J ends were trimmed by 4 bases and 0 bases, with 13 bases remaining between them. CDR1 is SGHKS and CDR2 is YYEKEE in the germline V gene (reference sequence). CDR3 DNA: TGTGCCAGCAGCCGCGGTGCAGGGATGAACACTGAAGCTTTCTTT. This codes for CASSRGAGMNTEAFF.

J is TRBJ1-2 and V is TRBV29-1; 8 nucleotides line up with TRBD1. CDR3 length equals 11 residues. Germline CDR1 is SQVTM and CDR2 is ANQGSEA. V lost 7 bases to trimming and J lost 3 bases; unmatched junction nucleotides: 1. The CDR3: CSAGQDYGYTF. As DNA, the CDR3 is TGCAGCGCGGGACAGGACTATGGCTACACCTTC.

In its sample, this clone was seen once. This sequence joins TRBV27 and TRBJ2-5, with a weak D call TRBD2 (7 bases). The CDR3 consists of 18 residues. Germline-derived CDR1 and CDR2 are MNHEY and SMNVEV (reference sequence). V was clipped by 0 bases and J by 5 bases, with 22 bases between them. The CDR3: CASSLSFKGGFVAETQYF. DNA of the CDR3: TGTGCCAGCAGTTTATCGTTTAAGGGGGGGTTCGTAGCCGAGACCCAGTACTTC.

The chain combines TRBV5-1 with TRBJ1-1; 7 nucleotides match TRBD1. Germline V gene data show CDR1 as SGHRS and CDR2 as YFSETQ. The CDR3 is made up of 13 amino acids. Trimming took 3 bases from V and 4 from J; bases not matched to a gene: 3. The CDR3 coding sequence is TGCGCCAGCAGCTCACAGGGGTTCACTGAAGCTTTCTTT. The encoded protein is CASSSQGFTEAFF.

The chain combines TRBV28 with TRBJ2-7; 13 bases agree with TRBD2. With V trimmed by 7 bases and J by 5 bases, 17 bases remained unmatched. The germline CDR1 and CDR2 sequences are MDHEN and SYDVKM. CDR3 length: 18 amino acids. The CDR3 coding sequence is TGTGCCAGCACCTTTTGGGAAGGAACTAGCGGGGGGGCCGACGAGCAGTACTTC. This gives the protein CASTFWEGTSGGADEQYF.

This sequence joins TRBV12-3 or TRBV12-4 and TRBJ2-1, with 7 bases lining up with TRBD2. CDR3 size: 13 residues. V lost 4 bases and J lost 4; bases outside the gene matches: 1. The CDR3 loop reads CASSWTSYNEQFF. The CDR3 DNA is TGTGCCAGCAGTTGGACTAGTTACAATGAGCAGTTCTTC.

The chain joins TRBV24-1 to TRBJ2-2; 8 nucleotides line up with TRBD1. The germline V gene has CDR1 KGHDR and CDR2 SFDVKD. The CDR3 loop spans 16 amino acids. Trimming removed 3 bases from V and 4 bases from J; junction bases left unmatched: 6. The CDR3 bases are TGTGCCACCAGTGATCCCCGGACAGGGTTCACCGGGGAGCTGTTTTTT. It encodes CATSDPRTGFTGELFF.

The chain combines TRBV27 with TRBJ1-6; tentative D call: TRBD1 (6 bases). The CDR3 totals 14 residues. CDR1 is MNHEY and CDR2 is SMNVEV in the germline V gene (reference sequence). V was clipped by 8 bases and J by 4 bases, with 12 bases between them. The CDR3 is CASRWDIYNSPLHF. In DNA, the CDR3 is TGTGCCAGCCGCTGGGACATTTATAATTCACCCCTCCACTTT.

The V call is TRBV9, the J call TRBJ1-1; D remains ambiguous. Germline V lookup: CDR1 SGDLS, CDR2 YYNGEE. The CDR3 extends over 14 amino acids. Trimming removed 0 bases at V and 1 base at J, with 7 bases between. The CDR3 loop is CASSVDGANTEAFF. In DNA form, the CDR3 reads TGTGCCAGCAGCGTAGATGGAGCGAACACTGAAGCTTTCTTT.

CDR3 residues: CASSQGGTGELFF. CDR3 in DNA: TGTGCCAGCAGCCAAGGCGGCACCGGGGAGCTGTTTTTT. This chain joins TRBV3-1 (or the pseudogene TRBV3-2) and TRBJ2-2, with D uncertain. CDR1 and CDR2 from the germline V gene are LGHDT and YNNKEL (reference sequence). V was shortened by 1 base and J by 4 bases, with 4 bases between the two germline ends. The CDR3 totals 13 residues.

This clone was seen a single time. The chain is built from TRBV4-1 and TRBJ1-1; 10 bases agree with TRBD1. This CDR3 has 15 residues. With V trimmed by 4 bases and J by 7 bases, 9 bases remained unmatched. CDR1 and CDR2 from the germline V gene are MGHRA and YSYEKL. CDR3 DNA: TGCGCCAGCAGCCCACTGGGGACAGGGGACCTTGAAGCTTTCTTT. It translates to CASSPLGTGDLEAFF.

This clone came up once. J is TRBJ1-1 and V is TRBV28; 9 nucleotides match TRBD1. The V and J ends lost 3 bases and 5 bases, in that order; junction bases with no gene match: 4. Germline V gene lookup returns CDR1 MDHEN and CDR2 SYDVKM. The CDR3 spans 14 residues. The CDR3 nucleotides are TGTGCCAGCAGTTTGGACAGGGGAGGGACTGAAGCTTTCTTT. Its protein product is CASSLDRGGTEAFF.

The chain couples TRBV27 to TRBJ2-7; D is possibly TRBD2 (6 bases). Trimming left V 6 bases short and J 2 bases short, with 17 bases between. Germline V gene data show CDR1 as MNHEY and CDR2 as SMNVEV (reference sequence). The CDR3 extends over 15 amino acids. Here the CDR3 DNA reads TGTGCCAGCAGATCCCGGGGGTGGGGGGCCTACGAGCAGTACTTC. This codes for CASRSRGWGAYEQYF.

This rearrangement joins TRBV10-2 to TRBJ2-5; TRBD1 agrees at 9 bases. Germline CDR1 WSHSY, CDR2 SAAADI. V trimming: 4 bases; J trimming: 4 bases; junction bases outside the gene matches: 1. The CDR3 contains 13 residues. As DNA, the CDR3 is TGCGCCAGCAGTGGGACAGGGGTAGAGACCCAGTACTTC. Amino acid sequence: CASSGTGVETQYF.

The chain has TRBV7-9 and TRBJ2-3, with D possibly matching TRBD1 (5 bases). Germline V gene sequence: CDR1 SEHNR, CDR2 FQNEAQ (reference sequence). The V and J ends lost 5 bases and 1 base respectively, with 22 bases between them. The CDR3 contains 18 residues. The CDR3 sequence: CASSHPTWGRRGTDTQYF. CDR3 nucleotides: TGTGCCAGCAGCCACCCGACCTGGGGCCGTCGAGGCACAGATACGCAGTATTTT. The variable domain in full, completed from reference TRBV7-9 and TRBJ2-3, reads DTGVSQNPRHKITKRGQNVTFRCDPISEHNRLYWYRQTLGQGPEFLTYFQNEAQLEKSRLLSDRFSAERPKGSFSTLEIQRTEQGDSAMYLCASSHPTWGRRGTDTQYFGPGTRLTVL.

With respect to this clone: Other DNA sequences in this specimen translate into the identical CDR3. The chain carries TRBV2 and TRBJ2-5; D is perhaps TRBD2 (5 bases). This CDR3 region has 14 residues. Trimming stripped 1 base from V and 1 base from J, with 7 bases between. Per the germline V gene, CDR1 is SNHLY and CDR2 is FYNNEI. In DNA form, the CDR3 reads TGTGCCAGCAGTGAAGGGCTAGCCCAAGAGACCCAGTACTTC. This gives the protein CASSEGLAQETQYF.

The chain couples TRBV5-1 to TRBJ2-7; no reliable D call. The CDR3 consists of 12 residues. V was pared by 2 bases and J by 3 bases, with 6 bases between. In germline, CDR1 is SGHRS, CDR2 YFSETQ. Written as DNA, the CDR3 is TGCGCCAGCAGCTTTCGAGGCTACGAGCAGTACTTC. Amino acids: CASSFRGYEQYF.

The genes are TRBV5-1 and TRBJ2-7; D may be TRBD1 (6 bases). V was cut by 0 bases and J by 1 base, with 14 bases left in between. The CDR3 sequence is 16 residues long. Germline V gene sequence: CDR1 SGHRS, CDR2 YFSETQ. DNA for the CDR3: TGCGCCAGCAGCTTGGTAGGGACAAGAGAATCCTACGAGCAGTACTTC. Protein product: CASSLVGTRESYEQYF.

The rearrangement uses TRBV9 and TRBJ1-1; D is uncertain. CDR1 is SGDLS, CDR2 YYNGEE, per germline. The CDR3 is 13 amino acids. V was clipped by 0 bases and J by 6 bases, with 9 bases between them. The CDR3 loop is CASSVVEGAEAFF. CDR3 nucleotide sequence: TGTGCCAGCAGCGTAGTGGAGGGCGCTGAAGCTTTCTTT.

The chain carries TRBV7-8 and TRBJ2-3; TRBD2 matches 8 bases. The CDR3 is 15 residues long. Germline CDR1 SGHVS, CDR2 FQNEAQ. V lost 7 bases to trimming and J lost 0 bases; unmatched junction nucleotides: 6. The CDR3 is CASNGGAPSTDTQYF. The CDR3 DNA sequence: TGTGCCAGCAACGGGGGGGCCCCTAGCACAGATACGCAGTATTTT.

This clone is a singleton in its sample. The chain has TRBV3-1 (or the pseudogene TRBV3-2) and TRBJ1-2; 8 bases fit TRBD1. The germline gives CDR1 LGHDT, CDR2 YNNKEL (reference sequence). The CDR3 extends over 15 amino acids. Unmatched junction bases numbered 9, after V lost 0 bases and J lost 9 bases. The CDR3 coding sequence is TGTGCCAGCAGCCAAGACGCGCGGACAGGGAATCGCTACACCTTC. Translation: CASSQDARTGNRYTF.

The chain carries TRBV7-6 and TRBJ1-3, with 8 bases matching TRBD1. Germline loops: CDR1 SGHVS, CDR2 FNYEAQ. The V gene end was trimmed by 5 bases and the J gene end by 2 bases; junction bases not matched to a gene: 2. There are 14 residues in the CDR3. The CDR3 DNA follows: TGTGCCAGCAGCCCACAGGGGGCTGGAAACACCATATATTTT. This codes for CASSPQGAGNTIYF.